This T cell receptor beta chain was identified in a study of OX40 agonist ivuxolimab in advanced cancers. Whole-study context: Patients received ivuxolimab, an intravenous treatment, every 2 weeks at 0.01 to 10 mg/kg.

V lost 0 bases, J lost 5 bases, and 11 bases stayed unmatched. This CDR3 spans 18 amino acids. Germline-derived CDR1 and CDR2 are SGHNT and YENEEA. The table came from immunoSEQ multiplex PCR; TCRdb's copy has only in-frame clones and leaves some out. Of roughly 89,000 clones in the sample, about 86% were seen once. This clone showed up just a few times. The clonotype originates from an adult with an advanced solid tumor such as melanoma, head and neck, liver or kidney cancer. The chain links TRBV11-3 to TRBJ2-1, with 9 bases that match TRBD1. The material was CD4+ or CD8+ T cells sorted from blood, obtained in a trial of the OX40 agonist ivuxolimab. This CDR3 is CASSLDQGGTGNHNEQFF. The CDR3 bases are TGTGCCAGCAGCTTAGACCAAGGTGGGACAGGGAACCACAATGAGCAGTTCTTC.